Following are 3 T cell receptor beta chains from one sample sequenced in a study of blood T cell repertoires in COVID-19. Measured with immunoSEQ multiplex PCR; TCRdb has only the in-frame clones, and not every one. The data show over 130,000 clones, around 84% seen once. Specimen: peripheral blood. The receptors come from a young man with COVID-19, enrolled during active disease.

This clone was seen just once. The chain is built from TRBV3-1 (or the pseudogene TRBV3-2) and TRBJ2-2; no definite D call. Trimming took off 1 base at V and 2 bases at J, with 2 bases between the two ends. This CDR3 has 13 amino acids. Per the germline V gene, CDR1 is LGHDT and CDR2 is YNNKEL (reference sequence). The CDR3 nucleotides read TGTGCCAGCAGCCAAGTAAACACCGGGGAGCTGTTTTTT. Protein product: CASSQVNTGELFF.

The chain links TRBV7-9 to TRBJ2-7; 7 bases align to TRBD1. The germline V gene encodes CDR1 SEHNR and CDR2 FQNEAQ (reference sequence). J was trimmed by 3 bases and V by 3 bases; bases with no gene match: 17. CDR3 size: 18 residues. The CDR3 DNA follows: TGTGCCAGCAGCTTTTCAATTTTAGGGACAGATAGTAACTACGAGCAGTACTTC. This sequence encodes CASSFSILGTDSNYEQYF.

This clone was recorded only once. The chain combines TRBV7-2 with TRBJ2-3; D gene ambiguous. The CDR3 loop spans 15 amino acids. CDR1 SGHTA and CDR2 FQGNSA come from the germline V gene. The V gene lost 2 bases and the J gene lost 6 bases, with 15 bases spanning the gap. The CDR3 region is CASSLRIAITDTQYF. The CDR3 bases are TGTGCCAGCAGCTTAAGAATCGCCATTACTGATACGCAGTATTTT.